A selection of T cell receptor beta chains follows, all from one sample in a study of blood T cells in healthy people across ages. TCRdb fed the 5' RACE reads into MiXCR, producing one record per CDR3 protein. The profile covers over 1.5 million distinct CDR3 sequences, with 49% appearing a single time and around 2.1% taken by the ten largest. Sequenced material: blood. All receptors derive from a woman between 40 and 55 years old in good health. Each CDR3 is given with its conserved first and last residue. A D gene is named only where the DNA matches it firmly. Expanded clones get a size class; other rows say once, few or many, or leave the size out.

V gene	clone size	J gene	D gene	CDR3 protein	CDR3 DNA
TRBV7-2	.	TRBJ1-5	.	CASSLTGLGNQPQHF	TGTGCCAGCAGCTTAACAGGGTTAGGCAATCAGCCCCAGCATTTT
TRBV20-1	.	TRBJ1-5	.	CSARRREGQPQHF	TGCAGTGCTAGGAGGAGGGAAGGTCAGCCCCAGCATTTT
TRBV6-2/TRBV6-3	few	TRBJ2-1	TRBD2	CASRPGLANRNEQFF	TGTGCCAGCAGACCGGGACTAGCGAATCGCAATGAGCAGTTCTTC
TRBV13	.	TRBJ2-7	TRBD1	CASSSRTGPAEQYF	TGTGCCAGCAGCTCCCGGACAGGGCCGGCCGAGCAGTACTTC
TRBV28	once	TRBJ2-7	TRBD1	CASSPYGQGRYEQYF	TGTGCCAGCAGCCCCTACGGACAGGGCAGGTATGAGCAGTACTTC
TRBV7-2	few	TRBJ1-2	.	CASSKVGQATYGYTF	TGTGCCAGCAGCAAAGTGGGCCAGGCTACCTATGGCTACACCTTC
TRBV19	.	TRBJ2-6	.	CASSMSEGLGSGANVLTF	TGTGCCAGTAGTATGTCGGAGGGGTTAGGGTCTGGGGCCAACGTCCTGACTTTC
TRBV29-1	.	TRBJ1-2	.	CSGGGGDGYTF	TGCAGCGGTGGCGGTGGAGATGGCTACACCTTC
TRBV6-5	.	TRBJ1-6	TRBD1	CASRDDRVGSPLHF	TGTGCCAGCAGGGACGACAGGGTTGGTTCACCCCTCCACTTT
TRBV4-3	.	TRBJ2-1	.	CASKGNHNEQFF	TGCGCCAGCAAGGGCAACCACAATGAGCAGTTCTTC
TRBV27	few	TRBJ2-5	.	CASSSQDRGWGTQYF	TGTGCCAGCAGTTCACAGGACCGAGGGTGGGGGACCCAGTACTTC
TRBV6-2/TRBV6-3	.	TRBJ2-3	.	CASSHRAGLSTDTQYF	TGTGCCAGCTCCCATCGGGCCGGCCTGAGCACAGATACGCAGTATTTT
TRBV12-3/TRBV12-4	few	TRBJ1-2	TRBD1	CASSPGQGGPDGYTF	TGTGCCAGCAGTCCTGGACAGGGAGGCCCGGACGGCTACACCTTC
TRBV20-1	.	TRBJ2-3	TRBD2	CSARRTSGGDTQYF	TGCAGTGCTAGAAGGACTAGCGGGGGGGATACGCAGTATTTT
TRBV4-3	many	TRBJ2-1	.	CASSQGTGNEQFF	TGTGCCAGCAGCCAGGGCACCGGCAATGAGCAGTTCTTC
TRBV7-2	few	TRBJ2-7	.	CASSLGSPTGEQYF	TGTGCCAGCAGCTTAGGCTCTCCCACGGGCGAGCAGTACTTC
TRBV5-1	.	TRBJ1-1	TRBD1	CASSIAWTGGTEAFF	TGCGCCAGCAGCATTGCCTGGACAGGGGGAACTGAAGCTTTCTTT
TRBV7-2	.	TRBJ2-3	.	CASNSRDLPYF	TGTGCCAGCAACTCGCGGGATTTGCCGTATTTT
TRBV10-3	few	TRBJ1-4	.	CAIRDSVGKLFF	TGTGCCATCAGGGACAGTGTAGGAAAACTGTTTTTT
TRBV5-1	few	TRBJ2-7	TRBD2	CASSILAGGFENEQYF	TGCGCCAGCAGCATCTTAGCGGGGGGCTTTGAGAACGAGCAGTACTTC
TRBV6-6	many	TRBJ2-7	.	CASRADKLSYEQYF	TGTGCCAGCAGGGCTGACAAGCTCTCCTACGAGCAGTACTTC
TRBV4-3	.	TRBJ2-3	.	CASSQAQTEGETDTQYF	TGCGCCAGCAGCCAAGCCCAGACCGAGGGTGAAACAGATACGCAGTATTTT
TRBV10-3	once	TRBJ2-7	TRBD1	CAMRTGGIYEQYF	TGTGCCATGCGGACAGGTGGGATCTACGAGCAGTACTTC
TRBV5-1	few	TRBJ2-5	.	CASAEGDYQETQYF	TGCGCCAGCGCCGAGGGGGACTACCAAGAGACCCAGTACTTC
TRBV25-1	.	TRBJ2-1	.	CASSVPGGAHEQFF	TGTGCCAGCAGTGTCCCAGGCGGGGCCCATGAGCAGTTCTTC
TRBV2	once	TRBJ2-3	.	CASSDIRGATDTQYF	TGTGCCAGCAGCGACATAAGGGGTGCGACAGATACGCAGTATTTT
TRBV7-8	few	TRBJ2-7	.	CASSEQGLPSEQYF	TGTGCCAGCAGCGAACAGGGCCTCCCATCCGAGCAGTACTTC
TRBV6-2/TRBV6-3	.	TRBJ2-7	.	CTSGRQGLTASVSYEQYF	TGTACCAGCGGCCGCCAGGGCTTGACAGCGTCCGTTTCCTACGAGCAGTACTTC
TRBV5-1	.	TRBJ2-1	.	CASSLEMVEQFF	TGCGCCAGCAGCTTGGAAATGGTTGAGCAGTTCTTC
TRBV13	.	TRBJ1-4	.	CASSSRPGEKLFF	TGTGCCAGCAGCTCCCGTCCGGGGGAAAAACTGTTTTTT
TRBV7-3	.	TRBJ2-3	.	CASSPDRSQDTQYF	TGTGCCAGCAGCCCTGACAGGTCCCAGGATACGCAGTATTTT
TRBV5-1	once	TRBJ1-2	.	CASKTSRTDNSNYGYTF	TGCGCCAGCAAGACCTCAAGGACAGATAACTCTAACTATGGCTACACCTTC
TRBV7-2	.	TRBJ2-1	.	CASSLVPGATLHEQFF	TGTGCCAGCAGCTTAGTTCCGGGGGCAACTCTCCATGAGCAGTTCTTC
TRBV6-6	.	TRBJ2-3	TRBD2	CASSYVGTTTDTQYF	TGTGCCAGCAGTTACGTCGGGACTACCACAGATACGCAGTATTTT
TRBV29-1	.	TRBJ2-7	TRBD1	CSVLRGQGANYEQYF	TGCAGCGTTCTTAGGGGACAGGGGGCGAACTACGAGCAGTACTTC
TRBV27	.	TRBJ1-2	.	CASRQIRGGYTF	TGTGCCAGCAGGCAAATCAGGGGCGGCTACACCTTC
TRBV9	few	TRBJ2-1	.	CASSALGVNEQFF	TGTGCCAGCAGCGCCTTAGGGGTTAATGAGCAGTTCTTC
TRBV20-1	.	TRBJ2-3	TRBD2	CSARPGLAGSADTQYF	TGCAGTGCTAGACCGGGACTAGCGGGGAGTGCAGATACGCAGTATTTT